This paragraph reports one T cell receptor beta chain. These data originate in a study of OX40 agonist ivuxolimab in advanced cancers. Whole-study context: Patients enrolled in dose escalation were diagnosed with hepatocellular carcinoma, melanoma, renal cell or head and neck cancer.

The table came from immunoSEQ multiplex PCR; TCRdb's copy has only in-frame clones and leaves some out. Seen here are about 100,000 clones, 80% to 95% observed once, and the top ten hold about 0.49%. The cohort excluded patients with autoimmune disease history or systemic immunosuppression. This TCR was sampled from an adult with an advanced solid tumor such as melanoma, head and neck, liver or kidney cancer. Material: CD4+ or CD8+ T cells sorted from blood, obtained in a trial of the OX40 agonist ivuxolimab.

The CDR3 region has the DNA TGTGCCAGCAGCCGACAGGCCAATGAGCAGTTCTTC. Residues: CASSRQANEQFF. The V and J genes are TRBV4-2 and TRBJ2-1, with D possibly matching TRBD1 (6 bases). The CDR3 covers 12 residues. Trimming shortened V by 4 bases and J by 6 bases, and 7 bases separated the two germline ends. CDR1 is LGHNA, CDR2 YNFKEQ, per germline.